This T cell receptor (beta chain) was obtained from a study of regulatory T cells in long-lasting Graves disease. Time point specified: newly diagnosed GD, antithyroid drugs for less than 3 months. Scientists built the TCR library using RNA that was extracted from PBMCs. Ten or more counts support this clonotype. V was pared by 2 bases and J by 8 bases, with 10 bases between. Germline V gene lookup returns CDR1 ENHRY and CDR2 SYGVKD. The CDR3 spans 12 residues. Assembly of TCR beta libraries relied on iRepertoire HTBI primers together with Arm-PCR of CDR3 regions. Authors' data handling: Sequenced samples collectively carried under 75 TRBV and approximately 15 TRBJ segments. TCRdb ran MiXCR on the multiplex PCR reads and lists one entry per CDR3 protein. What appears here as the V and J calls and clone size reflects TCRdb's work, not the paper's. The sample holds around 480,000 distinct CDR3 sequences; 15% to 20% are singletons and the top ten take 12%.

This same sample was also part of a study on T cells in Graves' hyperthyroidism and ophthalmopathy. That work states: The HTBI primer set drove a first-round RT-PCR of the TCR CDR3. Most clonotypes that expanded in the thyroid above 0.001 also showed up in blood.

This receptor was taken from a man aged 40-50 years with Graves disease. Specimen: peripheral blood mononuclear cells (PBMCs), collected at new diagnosis, from a patient treated with antithyroid drugs. The V call is TRBV10-3, the J call TRBJ2-7; maybe TRBD2 (5 bases). The CDR3 DNA reads TGTGCCATCAGTGAGCTGGACTCCCAGCAGTACTTC. Residues: CAISELDSQQYF.